Below, 25 T cell receptor beta chains from the same sample are listed, as sequenced in a study of shared clonotypes between healthy human individuals. Assay used: immunoSEQ multiplex PCR; TCRdb lists only in-frame clones, some missing. The sample holds around 2,000,000 clones, about 93% seen once. CD8 cells regarded as naive lacked CD45RO, were positively chosen for CCR7, and omitted terminally differentiated effector memory CD45RA+ cells. What was sequenced was naive CD8+ T cells from PBMCs. The receptors were gathered from a young man in good health. Some clones in this sample may be carry-over from other donors' samples.

The chain employs TRBV25-1 and TRBJ2-5; unclear D gene. The CDR3 totals 13 residues. Trimming removed 2 bases at V and 4 bases at J, with 8 bases between. In germline, CDR1 is MGHDK, CDR2 SYGVNS. The CDR3 protein is CASSETRVETQYF. CDR3 DNA: TGTGCCAGCAGTGAAACCCGAGTAGAGACCCAGTACTTC. The full variable domain, in which reference TRBV25-1 and TRBJ2-5 provide the parts outside the CDR3, is EADIYQTPRYLVIGTGKKITLECSQTMGHDKMYWYQQDPGMELHLIHYSYGVNSTEKGDLSSESTVSRIRTEHFPLTLESARPSHTSQYLCASSETRVETQYFGPGTRLLVL.

Written as DNA, the CDR3 is TGTGCCAGTAGTTCTGACCACCCCTACGAGCAGTACTTC. Translation: CASSSDHPYEQYF. The gene calls are TRBV19 and TRBJ2-7, with no clear D. In germline, CDR1 is LNHDA, CDR2 SQIVND (reference sequence). The CDR3 loop spans 13 amino acids. Trimming took 5 bases from V and 2 from J, leaving 10 bases between them.

The chain is built from TRBV7-9 and TRBJ2-1; D may be TRBD2 (5 bases). Germline CDR1 SEHNR, CDR2 FQNEAQ (reference sequence). Trimming left V 1 base short and J 7 bases short, with 14 bases between. The CDR3 has 15 residues. Written as DNA, the CDR3 is TGTGCCAGCAGCTTAGGCCGGGGAGCGGCTAATGAGCAGTTCTTC. Its translation: CASSLGRGAANEQFF. Full variable domain (rest looked up from reference TRBV7-9 and TRBJ2-1): DTGVSQNPRHKITKRGQNVTFRCDPISEHNRLYWYRQTLGQGPEFLTYFQNEAQLEKSRLLSDRFSAERPKGSFSTLEIQRTEQGDSAMYLCASSLGRGAANEQFFGPGTRLTVL.

The chain employs TRBV5-6 and TRBJ2-5, with 8 bases aligning to TRBD2. The CDR3 covers 15 residues. Trimming removed 2 bases from V and 5 bases from J; junction bases left unmatched: 8. Looked up from germline, CDR1 is SGHDT and CDR2 is YYEEEE. The CDR3 loop reads CASSFWRGLEETQYF. The CDR3 nucleotides are TGTGCCAGCAGCTTCTGGCGGGGACTAGAGGAGACCCAGTACTTC.

The chain recombines TRBV27 with TRBJ2-7, with 9 bases that match TRBD1. This CDR3 spans 16 amino acids. Germline V CDR1 and CDR2: MNHEY, SMNVEV (reference sequence). The J segment lost 5 bases and the V segment lost 3 bases, leaving 11 bases of the junction unmatched. CDR3 region: CASSLSIGTGLHEQYF. In nucleotides, the CDR3 is TGTGCCAGCAGTTTGTCGATCGGGACAGGGCTCCACGAGCAGTACTTC.

The V call is TRBV28, the J call TRBJ2-3; D unresolved. Germline V CDR1 and CDR2: MDHEN, SYDVKM. This CDR3 region has 16 residues. The V end lost 4 bases, the J end lost 6 bases, and 20 bases lay between the germline ends. CDR3 sequence (DNA): TGTGCCAGCAGTTCGAGGACGGTATGGAAACACGATACGCAGTATTTT. Amino acids: CASSSRTVWKHDTQYF.

This clone was recorded a few times. The rearrangement links TRBV7-9 to TRBJ1-1, with D uncertain. CDR1 and CDR2 from the germline V gene are SEHNR and FQNEAQ (reference sequence). The ends were cut back, 1 base at V and 11 bases at J, with 11 bases in the middle. The CDR3 runs 12 residues. This chain's CDR3 is CASSLGNPLAFF. In DNA, the CDR3 is TGTGCCAGCAGCTTAGGGAACCCGCTGGCTTTCTTT.

The chain has TRBV2 and TRBJ2-7; D remains ambiguous. The CDR3 sequence is 12 residues long. V was trimmed by 7 bases and J by 1 base, leaving 8 bases between them. Germline V gene sequence: CDR1 SNHLY, CDR2 FYNNEI. CDR3 nucleotides: TGTGCCAGCAAAAGGGCTTCCTACGAGCAGTACTTC. The encoded protein is CASKRASYEQYF.

The chain has TRBV29-1 and TRBJ2-5; D unresolved. Trimming removed 3 bases at V and 5 bases at J, with 19 bases between. The CDR3 has 15 residues. Per germline, CDR1 SQVTM and CDR2 ANQGSEA. The CDR3 coding sequence is TGCAGCGTTGACTCACGACTGGCATGGGTGGAGACCCAGTACTTC. Translation gives CSVDSRLAWVETQYF.

The chain has TRBV6-5 and TRBJ2-5, with 9 bases that match TRBD2. This CDR3 has 15 amino acids. The V segment lost 2 bases and the J segment 6 bases; nucleotides outside the gene matches: 7. The V gene's germline CDR1 is MNHEY and CDR2 SVGAGI. In DNA, the CDR3 is TGTGCCAGCAGTTACAAAGGTCTAGCGGGGAAGACCCAGTACTTC. The encoded protein is CASSYKGLAGKTQYF.

The CDR3 region is CASSDARGVAETQYF. The CDR3 DNA reads TGTGCCAGCAGTGATGCCCGGGGGGTCGCAGAGACCCAGTACTTC. This chain connects TRBV25-1 to TRBJ2-5, with 7 bases identical to TRBD2. The CDR3 has 15 residues. V shed 3 bases and J 4 bases; nucleotides not matched to a gene: 8. Germline V gene data show CDR1 as MGHDK and CDR2 as SYGVNS. Full variable domain (outside the CDR3, taken from reference TRBV25-1 and TRBJ2-5): EADIYQTPRYLVIGTGKKITLECSQTMGHDKMYWYQQDPGMELHLIHYSYGVNSTEKGDLSSESTVSRIRTEHFPLTLESARPSHTSQYLCASSDARGVAETQYFGPGTRLLVL.

The chain links TRBV27 to TRBJ2-7, with 10 bases identical to TRBD1. Germline CDR1 MNHEY, CDR2 SMNVEV (reference sequence). The V segment lost 6 bases and the J segment 4 bases; nucleotides outside the gene matches: 6. This CDR3 comprises 14 residues. The CDR3 DNA sequence: TGTGCCAGCAGAGCGACAGGGGGCAGTTACGAGCAGTACTTC. This encodes CASRATGGSYEQYF.

This clone came up a few times. The identical CDR3 is also encoded by other nucleotide sequences in the sample. The rearrangement uses TRBV29-1 and TRBJ1-2; D is uncertain. The CDR3 is made up of 11 amino acids. CDR1 and CDR2 from the germline V gene are SQVTM and ANQGSEA. V was cut by 5 bases and J by 1 base, with 5 bases left in between. The DNA for the CDR3 is TGCAGCGTTAGAGTTAACTATGGCTACACCTTC. It translates to CSVRVNYGYTF.

J is TRBJ2-7 and V is TRBV5-6; the match to TRBD2 covers 8 bases. Germline CDR1 and CDR2: SGHDT and YYEEEE. J gave up 2 bases and V 0 bases, and 4 bases lay outside the gene matches. This CDR3 has 15 amino acids. CDR3 region: CASSLVPGGPYEQYF. CDR3 DNA: TGTGCCAGCAGCTTGGTCCCGGGAGGGCCCTACGAGCAGTACTTC.

This sequence joins TRBV2 and TRBJ2-5; 9 bases align to TRBD1. CDR3 length equals 15 residues. CDR1 and CDR2 (germline): SNHLY, FYNNEI. J was trimmed by 4 bases and V by 1 base; bases with no gene match: 4. Here the CDR3 reads CASSEEEDRGETQYF. CDR3 bases: TGTGCCAGCAGTGAAGAGGAGGACAGGGGAGAGACCCAGTACTTC.

The chain carries TRBV7-3 and TRBJ1-5, with D possibly TRBD1 on 6 matching bases. Trimming stripped 5 bases from V and 4 bases from J, with 15 bases between. Germline loops: CDR1 SGHTA, CDR2 FQGTGA. The CDR3 is made up of 15 amino acids. This CDR3 is CASSPRGADNQPQHF. The CDR3 DNA is TGTGCCAGCAGCCCTCGGGGGGCAGATAATCAGCCCCAGCATTTT.

V usage is TRBV28 and J usage is TRBJ2-5; 9 nucleotides align to TRBD1. V lost 7 bases to trimming and J lost 4 bases; unmatched junction nucleotides: 4. The CDR3 sequence is 13 residues long. Germline assignment: CDR1 MDHEN and CDR2 SYDVKM. In DNA form, the CDR3 reads TGTGCCAGCACCTGGGGACAGGGAGAGACCCAGTACTTC. This sequence encodes CASTWGQGETQYF.

The J gene is TRBJ1-2, the V gene TRBV7-3; perhaps TRBD1 as D (5 bases). Germline V gives CDR1 SGHTA, CDR2 FQGTGA. Trimming pared 3 bases from V and 0 bases from J, leaving 11 bases between. The CDR3 has 15 residues. CDR3 in amino acids: CASSFRRQTNYGYTF. In nucleotides, the CDR3 is TGTGCCAGCAGCTTCCGGAGACAGACTAACTATGGCTACACCTTC.

The rearrangement joins TRBV6-6 to TRBJ2-7, with 7 bases lining up with TRBD1. The CDR3 length is 16 residues. Germline CDR1 MNHNY, CDR2 SVGAGI (reference sequence). Trimming removed 2 bases from V and 0 bases from J; junction bases left unmatched: 7. For the CDR3, the DNA is TGTGCCAGCAGTTACGAGACAGGGAAGAGCTCCTACGAGCAGTACTTC. Its protein is CASSYETGKSSYEQYF.

The CDR3 DNA sequence: TGTGCCTTAAACACTCGCCCCTACAATGAGCAGTTCTTC. Its translation: CALNTRPYNEQFF. The gene calls are TRBV10-3 and TRBJ2-1; D remains unclear. Germline V gene sequence: CDR1 ENHRY, CDR2 SYGVKD. The CDR3 has 13 amino acids. V was cut by 11 bases and J by 2 bases, with 13 bases left in between.

Notes on this clone: The sample contains more than one DNA sequence encoding this CDR3. The J gene is TRBJ2-7, the V gene TRBV27; the match to TRBD2 covers 11 bases. CDR3 length: 15 residues. Per germline, CDR1 MNHEY and CDR2 SMNVEV (reference sequence). Unmatched junction bases numbered 4, after V lost 6 bases and J lost 0 bases. CDR3 sequence: CASRLGTSGSYEQYF. The CDR3 DNA is TGTGCCAGCAGGCTGGGGACTAGCGGCTCCTACGAGCAGTACTTC.

This chain connects TRBV7-9 to TRBJ2-7; D remains ambiguous. With 7 bases removed from V and 4 bases from J, the gap between germline ends came to 26 bases. This CDR3 spans 17 amino acids. CDR1 and CDR2 (germline): SEHNR, FQNEAQ (reference sequence). The CDR3 coding sequence is TGTGCCAGCACGATTCCCGATCCCGACTTAATGAATTACGAGCAGTACTTC. Encoded protein: CASTIPDPDLMNYEQYF.

The rearrangement joins TRBV6-4 to TRBJ2-7; TRBD1 agrees at 11 bases. J lost 4 bases, V lost 10 bases, and 15 bases had no gene match. Germline V lookup: CDR1 MRHNA, CDR2 SNTAGT. This CDR3 is built from 16 residues. The CDR3 DNA reads as TGTGCCATCAAAGCTAGTAGGACAGGGGGCTTGTACGAGCAGTACTTC. Its protein is CAIKASRTGGLYEQYF.

The chain combines TRBV2 with TRBJ1-1, with a tentative D call TRBD1 (5 bases). The V end was cut by 3 bases, the J end by 0 bases, with 29 bases between. The V gene's germline CDR1 is SNHLY and CDR2 FYNNEI. This CDR3 is built from 21 residues. CDR3 coding DNA: TGTGCCAGCAGTGATAAGGGTGGTAGGGGACCTAGAAATCAGCTGAACACTGAAGCTTTCTTT. Translation: CASSDKGGRGPRNQLNTEAFF.

The CDR3 sequence: CASSQDPAADTQYF. As DNA, the CDR3 is TGCGCCAGCAGCCAAGATCCAGCTGCAGATACGCAGTATTTT. The gene calls are TRBV4-1 and TRBJ2-3; D remains unclear. The germline CDR1 and CDR2 sequences are MGHRA and YSYEKL. Deletions cut 0 bases from V and 4 bases from J, with 8 bases between. The CDR3 consists of 14 residues.